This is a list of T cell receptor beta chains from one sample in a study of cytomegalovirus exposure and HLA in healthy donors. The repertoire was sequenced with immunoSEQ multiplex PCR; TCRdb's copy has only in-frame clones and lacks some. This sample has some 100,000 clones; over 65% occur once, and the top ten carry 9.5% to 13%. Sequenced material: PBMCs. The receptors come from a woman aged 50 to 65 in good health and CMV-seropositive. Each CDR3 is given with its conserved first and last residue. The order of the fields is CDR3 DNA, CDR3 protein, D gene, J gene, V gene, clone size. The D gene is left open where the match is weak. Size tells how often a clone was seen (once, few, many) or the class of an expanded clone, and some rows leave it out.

cdr3_nt: TGTGCCAGCAGTTTGGCAGGCCCCTATGGCTACACCTTC; cdr3_aa: CASSLAGPYGYTF; d_call: .; j_call: TRBJ1-2; v_call: TRBV28; clone_size: .
cdr3_nt: TGTGCCATCAAAGACGGAGGAGATCAGCCCCAGCATTTT; cdr3_aa: CAIKDGGDQPQHF; d_call: .; j_call: TRBJ1-5; v_call: TRBV10-3; clone_size: .
cdr3_nt: TGTGCCTGGGGTACGGGGCTAGCGGTGAACACCGGGGAGCTGTTTTTT; cdr3_aa: CAWGTGLAVNTGELFF; d_call: TRBD2; j_call: TRBJ2-2; v_call: TRBV30; clone_size: .
cdr3_nt: TGTGCCAGCGGGTCTACGTGGGAGGGCCGCTACAATGAGCAGTTCTTC; cdr3_aa: CASGSTWEGRYNEQFF; d_call: TRBD2; j_call: TRBJ2-1; v_call: TRBV28; clone_size: few
cdr3_nt: TGTGCCATCAGTGATCGGGGGGCAAGGTCCTACAATGAGCAGTTCTTC; cdr3_aa: CAISDRGARSYNEQFF; d_call: .; j_call: TRBJ2-1; v_call: TRBV10-3; clone_size: few
cdr3_nt: TGTGCCAGCAGCTCTTGGACAGTCACCTCTGGCTACACCTTC; cdr3_aa: CASSSWTVTSGYTF; d_call: .; j_call: TRBJ1-2; v_call: TRBV5-4; clone_size: .
cdr3_nt: TGTGCCAGCAGTGGACAGTCACCTGAAGCTTTCTTT; cdr3_aa: CASSGQSPEAFF; d_call: .; j_call: TRBJ1-1; v_call: TRBV6-1; clone_size: .
cdr3_nt: TGTGCCAGCAGTTACGGGGGACAGGGGTTATACGAGCAGTACTTC; cdr3_aa: CASSYGGQGLYEQYF; d_call: TRBD1; j_call: TRBJ2-7; v_call: TRBV28; clone_size: .
cdr3_nt: TGTGCCACCAGCAGAGGGCGACTAGCGGGGACCTACAATGAGCAGTTCTTC; cdr3_aa: CATSRGRLAGTYNEQFF; d_call: TRBD2; j_call: TRBJ2-1; v_call: TRBV15; clone_size: few
cdr3_nt: TGTGCCAGCAGGGAAACAGGGAACACCGGGGAGCTGTTTTTT; cdr3_aa: CASRETGNTGELFF; d_call: .; j_call: TRBJ2-2; v_call: TRBV6-5; clone_size: few
cdr3_nt: TGTGCCAGCAGCTTAGGACAGGGATCCGGGGAGCTGTTTTTT; cdr3_aa: CASSLGQGSGELFF; d_call: TRBD1; j_call: TRBJ2-2; v_call: TRBV7-2; clone_size: .
cdr3_nt: TGTGCCAGCAGCCCTCTAGCGGGGCGGAAGCTCCCTTTCTTC; cdr3_aa: CASSPLAGRKLPFF; d_call: TRBD2; j_call: TRBJ2-1; v_call: TRBV7-2; clone_size: few
cdr3_nt: TGTGCCAGTAGTATGGCCGGGAACGAGCAGTACTTC; cdr3_aa: CASSMAGNEQYF; d_call: .; j_call: TRBJ2-7; v_call: TRBV19; clone_size: .
cdr3_nt: TGTGCCAGCAAGGGGGTGACTGAAGCTTTCTTT; cdr3_aa: CASKGVTEAFF; d_call: .; j_call: TRBJ1-1; v_call: TRBV7-9; clone_size: .
cdr3_nt: TGTGCCAGCAGTTTGATCAGAATGAACACTGAAGCTTTCTTT; cdr3_aa: CASSLIRMNTEAFF; d_call: .; j_call: TRBJ1-1; v_call: TRBV6-5; clone_size: once
cdr3_nt: TGTGCCAGCAGCGCGAGGTACGGGAACACCGGGGAGCTGTTTTTT; cdr3_aa: CASSARYGNTGELFF; d_call: .; j_call: TRBJ2-2; v_call: TRBV7-6; clone_size: few
cdr3_nt: TGTGCCAGCAGCTTAGAGGCAGGGATTAGCGGAGGCTACACCTTC; cdr3_aa: CASSLEAGISGGYTF; d_call: .; j_call: TRBJ1-2; v_call: TRBV11-2; clone_size: .
cdr3_nt: TGTGCCTCCGTACACAGGGGATCCGGGGAGCTGTTTTTT; cdr3_aa: CASVHRGSGELFF; d_call: TRBD1; j_call: TRBJ2-2; v_call: TRBV30; clone_size: .
cdr3_nt: TGTGCCAGCAGCTTAAGCTCGGGGGGCACCGGGGAGCTGTTTTTT; cdr3_aa: CASSLSSGGTGELFF; d_call: TRBD2; j_call: TRBJ2-2; v_call: TRBV7-2; clone_size: .
cdr3_nt: TGTGCCTGGAGTGTACAGGCGGCTGGCTACACCTTC; cdr3_aa: CAWSVQAAGYTF; d_call: .; j_call: TRBJ1-2; v_call: TRBV30; clone_size: .
cdr3_nt: TGCGCCAGCAGCTTGGGAGGTCAGAACTATGGCTACACCTTC; cdr3_aa: CASSLGGQNYGYTF; d_call: .; j_call: TRBJ1-2; v_call: TRBV5-1; clone_size: few
cdr3_nt: TGTGCCAGCAGCTTAGGACTCAGGGGGAGCTATGGCTACACCTTC; cdr3_aa: CASSLGLRGSYGYTF; d_call: TRBD1; j_call: TRBJ1-2; v_call: TRBV7-9; clone_size: few
cdr3_nt: TGTGCCTGGAGTCCGGACTACTCCTACGAGCAGTACTTC; cdr3_aa: CAWSPDYSYEQYF; d_call: .; j_call: TRBJ2-7; v_call: TRBV30; clone_size: .
cdr3_nt: TGTGCCAGCAGCTTAGGGGGGACTAGCGGGGAAGAGACCCAGTACTTC; cdr3_aa: CASSLGGTSGEETQYF; d_call: TRBD2; j_call: TRBJ2-5; v_call: TRBV11-2; clone_size: .
cdr3_nt: TGTGCCAGCTCAGCGACGGGGGGCTACGAGCAGTACTTC; cdr3_aa: CASSATGGYEQYF; d_call: TRBD2; j_call: TRBJ2-7; v_call: TRBV27; clone_size: .
cdr3_nt: TGCGCCAGCAGCCAAGGAAACGGACAGGGACGGCGTAGTGGCTACACCTTC; cdr3_aa: CASSQGNGQGRRSGYTF; d_call: TRBD1; j_call: TRBJ1-2; v_call: TRBV4-3; clone_size: .
cdr3_nt: TGTGCCAGCAGCTTTTGGGACAGGAAAGCCGGGGAGCTGTTTTTT; cdr3_aa: CASSFWDRKAGELFF; d_call: TRBD1; j_call: TRBJ2-2; v_call: TRBV7-9; clone_size: .
cdr3_nt: TGCGCCAGCAGCCAAGGTGGGGCCACGCTCTACAATGAGCAGTTCTTC; cdr3_aa: CASSQGGATLYNEQFF; d_call: .; j_call: TRBJ2-1; v_call: TRBV4-1; clone_size: .
cdr3_nt: TGTGCCTGGAGGGGACTAGCGGGGGGGGACACAGATACGCAGTATTTT; cdr3_aa: CAWRGLAGGDTDTQYF; d_call: TRBD2; j_call: TRBJ2-3; v_call: TRBV30; clone_size: .
cdr3_nt: TGTGCCAGCAGCCAAGAAGGAGACAGCTCTGGAAACACCATATATTTT; cdr3_aa: CASSQEGDSSGNTIYF; d_call: .; j_call: TRBJ1-3; v_call: TRBV14; clone_size: once
cdr3_nt: TGTGCCAGCAGCTTAGGGGGAGATACTGAAGCTTTCTTT; cdr3_aa: CASSLGGDTEAFF; d_call: .; j_call: TRBJ1-1; v_call: TRBV13; clone_size: once
cdr3_nt: TGCGCCAGCAGCCAAGAGTGGGGACAGGGTCGATCTGGCGAGCAGTACTTC; cdr3_aa: CASSQEWGQGRSGEQYF; d_call: TRBD1; j_call: TRBJ2-7; v_call: TRBV4-3; clone_size: .
cdr3_nt: TGTGCCAGCAGCTTCGCACAGGGGGGACGGACTGAAGCTTTCTTT; cdr3_aa: CASSFAQGGRTEAFF; d_call: TRBD1; j_call: TRBJ1-1; v_call: TRBV7-9; clone_size: .
cdr3_nt: TGTGCCAGCACAGAACCTAGCCTTTCATCCGAGCAGTACTTC; cdr3_aa: CASTEPSLSSEQYF; d_call: .; j_call: TRBJ2-7; v_call: TRBV6-1; clone_size: .
cdr3_nt: TGTGCCAGCAGTTACGTGGACAGGGCTCACTCCTACGAGCAGTACTTC; cdr3_aa: CASSYVDRAHSYEQYF; d_call: TRBD1; j_call: TRBJ2-7; v_call: TRBV6-5; clone_size: .
cdr3_nt: TGTGCCAGCGCAGCCAGGACAGATCTTAACTATGGCTACACCTTC; cdr3_aa: CASAARTDLNYGYTF; d_call: .; j_call: TRBJ1-2; v_call: TRBV18; clone_size: .
cdr3_nt: TGTGCCAGCAGCCAAGATGGACTAGCGGGAGGCGGGGAGCAGTACTTC; cdr3_aa: CASSQDGLAGGGEQYF; d_call: TRBD2; j_call: TRBJ2-7; v_call: TRBV4-2; clone_size: many
cdr3_nt: TGTGCCAGCAGCCTCGGACTCACAGATACCGGGGAGCTGTTTTTT; cdr3_aa: CASSLGLTDTGELFF; d_call: .; j_call: TRBJ2-2; v_call: TRBV7-2; clone_size: few
cdr3_nt: TGCGCCAGCAGCCAAGACAGGGCCGACATAGGGGCCATATATTTT; cdr3_aa: CASSQDRADIGAIYF; d_call: .; j_call: TRBJ1-3; v_call: TRBV4-3; clone_size: .
cdr3_nt: TGTGCCACCAGCAGCGGTTGGAGGACAGGGGTCCTGAACACTGAAGCTTTCTTT; cdr3_aa: CATSSGWRTGVLNTEAFF; d_call: TRBD1; j_call: TRBJ1-1; v_call: TRBV15; clone_size: once
cdr3_nt: TGTGCCAGCAGTTTATCGCGGGATACGCAGTATTTT; cdr3_aa: CASSLSRDTQYF; d_call: .; j_call: TRBJ2-3; v_call: TRBV28; clone_size: .
cdr3_nt: TGTGCCAGCAGCTTTGACGGGAGGTGGTCAGATACGCAGTATTTT; cdr3_aa: CASSFDGRWSDTQYF; d_call: TRBD2; j_call: TRBJ2-3; v_call: TRBV7-2; clone_size: .
cdr3_nt: TGCGCCAGCAGCTCGGACAGTAAAGAGACCCAGTACTTC; cdr3_aa: CASSSDSKETQYF; d_call: .; j_call: TRBJ2-5; v_call: TRBV5-1; clone_size: .
cdr3_nt: TGCAGCGGGGGACAGGTTGGGAACTATGGCTACACCTTC; cdr3_aa: CSGGQVGNYGYTF; d_call: TRBD1; j_call: TRBJ1-2; v_call: TRBV29-1; clone_size: few
cdr3_nt: TGTGCCAGCAGTTTACGACAGGGGGGCATGAACACTGAAGCTTTCTTT; cdr3_aa: CASSLRQGGMNTEAFF; d_call: TRBD1; j_call: TRBJ1-1; v_call: TRBV5-6; clone_size: .
cdr3_nt: TGTGCCAGCAGCCAAGATTTGGCCGTACGCAGCACCGGGGAGCTGTTTTTT; cdr3_aa: CASSQDLAVRSTGELFF; d_call: .; j_call: TRBJ2-2; v_call: TRBV4-2; clone_size: .